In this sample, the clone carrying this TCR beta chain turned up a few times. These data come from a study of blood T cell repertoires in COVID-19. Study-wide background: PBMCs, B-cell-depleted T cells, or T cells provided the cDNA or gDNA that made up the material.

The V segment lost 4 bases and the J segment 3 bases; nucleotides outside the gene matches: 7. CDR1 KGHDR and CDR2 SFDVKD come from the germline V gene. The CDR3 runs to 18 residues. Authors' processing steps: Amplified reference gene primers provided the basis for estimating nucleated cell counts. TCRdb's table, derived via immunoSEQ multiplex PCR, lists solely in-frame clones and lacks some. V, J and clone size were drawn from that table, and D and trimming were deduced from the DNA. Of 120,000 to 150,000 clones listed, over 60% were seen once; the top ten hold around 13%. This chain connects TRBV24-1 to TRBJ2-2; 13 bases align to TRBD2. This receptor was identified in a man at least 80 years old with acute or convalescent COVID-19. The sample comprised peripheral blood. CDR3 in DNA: TGTGCCACCAGTGACCCAGGGACTAGCGGGGTTTACACCGGGGAGCTGTTTTTT. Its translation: CATSDPGTSGVYTGELFF.